The entry that follows covers one T cell receptor (beta chain) sequence. The antigen is undetermined. Time point specified: week 23, last vaccination. One vaccine dose held 300 ug of mutant IDH1 20-mer peptide and came with topical imiquimod. V was trimmed by 6 bases and J by 6 bases, leaving 9 bases between them. The CDR3 totals 11 residues. CDR1 is DFQATT, CDR2 SNEGSKA, per germline (reference sequence). Produced via immunoSEQ multiplex PCR; TCRdb's table is partial and in-frame only. The table records tens of thousands of clones, more than 80% of them present only once. This entry comes from a study of a mutant IDH1 vaccine in newly diagnosed glioma. Whole-study findings and limits: A vaccine-induced immune response developed in more than 85% of the patients.

The chain employs TRBV20-1 and TRBJ1-5, with a tentative D call TRBD1 (6 bases). The TCR comes from a woman in her forties or fifties with glioma. Sequenced material: PBMCs, taken from a glioma patient whose treatment included an IDH1 peptide vaccine. CDR3 residues: CSASGAQPQHF. The CDR3 DNA reads as TGCAGTGCATCAGGGGCTCAGCCCCAGCATTTT.